One sample yielded the 30 T cell receptor beta chains listed below, sequenced in a study of T cell repertoires in cytomegalovirus infection. One entry per CDR3 protein, called by TCRdb with MiXCR from the reads. Of fewer than 700,000 distinct CDR3 sequences in the sample, 20% to 25% were seen once. Sequencing was carried out using CD8+ T cells from PBMCs. These receptors came from a human donor in good health (CMV status not recorded). Some clones in this sample may be carry-over from other donors' samples.

This clonotype was counted only a few times. The rearrangement joins TRBV28 to TRBJ2-3; tentative D call: TRBD1 (5 bases). V dropped 5 bases and J dropped 5 bases, with 17 bases sitting between them. There are 15 residues in the CDR3. The germline gives CDR1 MDHEN, CDR2 SYDVKM. The CDR3 DNA reads TGTGCCAGCAGTCTCGAGGCCGTAGGGGTAGATACGCAGTATTTT. Encoded protein: CASSLEAVGVDTQYF.

V gene TRBV6-2 or TRBV6-3 combines with J gene TRBJ2-1; D is undetermined. The CDR3 totals 13 residues. Germline V gene sequence: CDR1 MNHEY, CDR2 SVGEGT. Trimming left V 7 bases short and J 3 bases short, with 10 bases between. CDR3 DNA sequence: TGTGCCAGCACGAACAGAGTCTACAATGAGCAGTTCTTC. Translating it yields CASTNRVYNEQFF.

V and J are TRBV20-1 and TRBJ1-5; weak D call: TRBD1 (6 bases). This CDR3 spans 16 amino acids. CDR1 is DFQATT, CDR2 SNEGSKA, per germline (reference sequence). The ends were cut back, 0 bases at V and 2 bases at J, with 14 bases in the middle. The CDR3 nucleotides are TGCAGTGCTAGAGAAGGGGGGATTCTTGGCAATCAGCCCCAGCATTTT. Its translation is CSAREGGILGNQPQHF.

CDR3 bases: TGTGCCAGCAGTTGGGACATATCCCACGAGCAGTACGTC. Protein: CASSWDISHEQYV. J is TRBJ2-7 and V is TRBV6-2 or TRBV6-3; D is perhaps TRBD1 (6 bases). Germline CDR1 is MNHEY and CDR2 is SVGEGT. The CDR3 loop spans 13 amino acids. Trimming pared 4 bases from V and 5 bases from J, leaving 12 bases between.

This clonotype was detected a few times. With a much larger clone just one base away, this may be a read error. This rearrangement joins TRBV7-8 to TRBJ1-5; D perhaps matches TRBD1 (5 bases). The V end was cut by 1 base, the J end by 0 bases, with 16 bases between. The CDR3 is made up of 18 amino acids. From germline, CDR1 is SGHVS and CDR2 FQNEAQ. Here the CDR3 reads CASSLDWKRGYSNQPQHF. In nucleotides, the CDR3 is TGTGCCAGCAGCTTAGACTGGAAAAGGGGATATAGCAATCAGCCCCAGCATTTT.

This clonotype was recorded a few times. This chain connects TRBV6-2 or TRBV6-3 to TRBJ2-2; D is perhaps TRBD2 (6 bases). There are 16 residues in the CDR3. Looked up from germline, CDR1 is MNHEY and CDR2 is SVGEGT. V was trimmed by 3 bases and J by 0 bases, leaving 11 bases between them. CDR3 DNA sequence: TGTGCCAGCAGTTATTATGGCGGGGCGAACACCGGGGAGCTGTTTTTT. Encoded protein: CASSYYGGANTGELFF.

This clonotype was seen many times. The rearrangement joins TRBV5-6 to TRBJ2-1, with TRBD1 matching over 9 bases. CDR1 and CDR2 from the germline V gene are SGHDT and YYEEEE. The CDR3 length is 16 residues. V lost 0 bases to trimming and J lost 6 bases; unmatched junction nucleotides: 7. The CDR3 coding sequence is TGTGCCAGCAGCTTGGCCATGGGACAGGGTGTCAATGAGCAGTTCTTC. This gives the protein CASSLAMGQGVNEQFF.

The rearrangement uses TRBV29-1 and TRBJ1-1; TRBD1 might be the D (5 bases). The CDR3 is made up of 12 amino acids. V was clipped by 5 bases and J by 0 bases, with 7 bases between them. From germline, CDR1 is SQVTM and CDR2 ANQGSEA. The CDR3 protein is CSVTRVNTEAFF. The CDR3 DNA reads as TGCAGCGTTACCAGGGTGAACACTGAAGCTTTCTTT.

Concerning this clonotype: One junction end does not reproduce the germline sequence, and a read error may be involved. This chain connects TRBV6-5 to TRBJ2-2, with 7 bases lining up with TRBD1. The V gene's germline CDR1 is MNHEY and CDR2 SVGAGI. The CDR3 consists of 14 residues. This CDR3 is CANSPDRIGGELFF. CDR3 nucleotides: TGTGCCAACAGTCCGGACAGGATTGGCGGGGAGCTGTTTTTT.

The chain links TRBV6-2 or TRBV6-3 to TRBJ2-2; no clear D. From germline, CDR1 is MNHEY and CDR2 SVGEGT. Trimming pared 4 bases from V and 3 bases from J, leaving 12 bases between. The CDR3 loop spans 15 amino acids. The CDR3 coding sequence is TGTGCCAGCAGTTTCATATTTGGTGACACCGGGGAGCTGTTTTTT. This gives the protein CASSFIFGDTGELFF.

This clonotype was detected a few times. The gene calls are TRBV4-1 and TRBJ1-5; D call uncertain. The CDR3 length is 17 residues. V lost 0 bases to trimming and J lost 0 bases, with 12 bases between them. Germline V gives CDR1 MGHRA, CDR2 YSYEKL. The CDR3 coding sequence is TGCGCCAGCAGCCAAGAACAGTCCCGTTATAGCAATCAGCCCCAGCATTTT. It codes for CASSQEQSRYSNQPQHF.

The rearrangement uses TRBV20-1 and TRBJ1-4, with a possible D match to TRBD1 (6 bases). The CDR3 length is 13 residues. V was pared by 2 bases and J by 10 bases, with 14 bases between. Germline V CDR1 and CDR2: DFQATT, SNEGSKA (reference sequence). The CDR3 DNA follows: TGCAGTGCTAGATGGACAGAGGTTGGAAAACTGTTTTTT. Its protein product is CSARWTEVGKLFF.

V usage is TRBV5-6 and J usage is TRBJ1-1, with D perhaps matching TRBD1 (5 bases). CDR3 length: 13 amino acids. The germline gives CDR1 SGHDT, CDR2 YYEEEE. V lost 3 bases and J lost 3, with 9 bases in between. Here the CDR3 DNA reads TGTGCCAGCAGCTCGGGACGGTACACTGAAGCTTTCTTT. Translation gives CASSSGRYTEAFF. The full variable domain, its missing parts supplied by reference TRBV5-6 and TRBJ1-1, is DAGVTQSPTHLIKTRGQQVTLRCSPKSGHDTVSWYQQALGQGPQFIFQYYEEEERQRGNFPDRFSGHQFPNYSSELNVNALLLGDSALYLCASSSGRYTEAFFGQGTRLTVV.

This clonotype has only a few counts. The chain uses TRBV6-2 or TRBV6-3 and TRBJ1-6; D is ambiguous. The CDR3 totals 12 residues. From germline, CDR1 is MNHEY and CDR2 SVGEGT. V lost 5 bases and J lost 16, with 15 bases in between. The DNA of the CDR3 is TGTGCCAGCAGTGACGGTACCCGGCTACTCCACTTT. Translating gives CASSDGTRLLHF.

This clonotype was counted many times. The rearrangement links TRBV28 to TRBJ2-3; D is undetermined. Per germline, CDR1 MDHEN and CDR2 SYDVKM. CDR3 length equals 14 residues. V lost 7 bases to trimming and J lost 2 bases, with 13 bases between them. CDR3 sequence reads: CASNRRKHTDTQYF. The CDR3 bases are TGTGCCAGCAACCGGCGCAAACACACAGATACGCAGTATTTT.

This clonotype was counted at least ten times. The gene calls are TRBV7-6 and TRBJ1-1, with a tentative D call TRBD1 (6 bases). The CDR3 runs 14 residues. Per the germline V gene, CDR1 is SGHVS and CDR2 is FNYEAQ. V gave up 2 bases and J gave up 4 bases, with 11 bases separating them. This CDR3 is CASSLTGWFTEAFF. For the CDR3, the DNA is TGTGCCAGCAGCTTAACAGGGTGGTTCACTGAAGCTTTCTTT.

This clonotype was seen more than once but under ten times. J is TRBJ2-7 and V is TRBV7-6, with unresolved D. V gave up 5 bases and J gave up 1 base, with 9 bases separating them. Germline V gene data show CDR1 as SGHVS and CDR2 as FNYEAQ. The CDR3 totals 13 residues. The CDR3: CASSHVRSYEQYF. DNA for the CDR3: TGTGCCAGCAGCCACGTTAGGTCCTACGAGCAGTACTTC. Based on the CDR3 plus reference TRBV7-6 and TRBJ2-7, the full variable domain is GAGVSQSPRYKVTKRGQDVALRCDPISGHVSLYWYRQALGQGPEFLTYFNYEAQQDKSGLPNDRFSAERPEGSISTLTIQRTEQRDSAMYRCASSHVRSYEQYFGPGTRLTVT.

There are a few counts of this clonotype. The chain links TRBV9 to TRBJ2-7; D tentatively reads TRBD1 or TRBD2 (5 bases each). Germline V gene data show CDR1 as SGDLS and CDR2 as YYNGEE. The CDR3 is 15 residues long. Trimming took 4 bases from V and 0 from J, leaving 14 bases between them. The chain's CDR3 is CASSPGTESSYEQYF. CDR3 DNA: TGTGCCAGCAGCCCAGGGACGGAGAGCTCCTACGAGCAGTACTTC.

This clonotype has more than one count but fewer than ten. The CDR3 spells CASSVDYREDYEQYF. CDR3 sequence (DNA): TGTGCCAGCAGCGTAGATTACAGGGAGGACTACGAGCAGTACTTC. The rearrangement joins TRBV9 to TRBJ2-7; D might be TRBD1 or TRBD2, each matching 6 bases. Germline V gene data show CDR1 as SGDLS and CDR2 as YYNGEE. The CDR3 length is 15 residues. V was trimmed by 0 bases and J by 3 bases, leaving 13 bases between them.

This rearrangement joins TRBV7-9 to TRBJ1-1, with a tentative D call TRBD1 (5 bases). The CDR3 consists of 14 residues. The V gene's germline CDR1 is SEHNR and CDR2 FQNEAQ (reference sequence). The V gene lost 5 bases and the J gene lost 1 base, with 11 bases spanning the gap. CDR3 in DNA: TGTGCCAGCAGCCCCAGACAGTGGAACACTGAAGCTTTCTTT. Translating gives CASSPRQWNTEAFF.

In its sample, this clonotype was seen many times. The V and J genes are TRBV7-6 and TRBJ2-7; 7 bases fit TRBD2. V was clipped by 5 bases and J by 5 bases; unmatched bases: 12. The germline gives CDR1 SGHVS, CDR2 FNYEAQ. There are 15 residues in the CDR3. The CDR3 sequence is CASSPGGGGGDEQYF. For the CDR3, the DNA is TGTGCCAGCAGCCCCGGTGGGGGGGGTGGCGACGAGCAGTACTTC. Full variable domain (missing parts from reference TRBV7-6 and TRBJ2-7): GAGVSQSPRYKVTKRGQDVALRCDPISGHVSLYWYRQALGQGPEFLTYFNYEAQQDKSGLPNDRFSAERPEGSISTLTIQRTEQRDSAMYRCASSPGGGGGDEQYFGPGTRLTVT.

In the case of this clonotype: Because it lacks the conserved phenylalanine or tryptophan at the end, this CDR3 is likely a read error. J is TRBJ2-1 and V is TRBV6-2 or TRBV6-3; D call uncertain. The CDR3 is 12 residues long. V was trimmed by 5 bases and J by 7 bases, leaving 9 bases between them. Germline values: CDR1 MNHEY, CDR2 SVGEGT. CDR3 sequence reads: CASSRPGNEQFC. CDR3 nucleotide sequence: TGTGCCAGCAGTCGCCCAGGTAATGAGCAGTTCTGC.

The table lists this clonotype with many counts. J is TRBJ2-2 and V is TRBV7-2, with TRBD1 matching over 9 bases. CDR3 size: 17 residues. The V gene end was trimmed by 1 base and the J gene end by 0 bases; junction bases not matched to a gene: 3. Germline lookup yields CDR1 SGHTA and CDR2 FQGNSA. The CDR3: CASSLDRGRTNTGELFF. As DNA, the CDR3 is TGTGCCAGCAGCTTAGACAGGGGGCGCACGAACACCGGGGAGCTGTTTTTT.

Only one count was recorded for this clonotype. This chain joins TRBV4-1 and TRBJ2-1, with D maybe TRBD2 (6 bases). V was shortened by 0 bases and J by 0 bases, with 12 bases between the two germline ends. The length of the CDR3 is 17 residues. Germline CDR1 and CDR2: MGHRA and YSYEKL. CDR3 in DNA: TGCGCCAGCAGCCAAGATTGGCGGGGCAGCTCCTACAATGAGCAGTTCTTC. Translation gives CASSQDWRGSSYNEQFF.

This chain uses TRBV5-1 with TRBJ2-5; D is unresolved. Germline lookup yields CDR1 SGHRS and CDR2 YFSETQ. This CDR3 region has 11 residues. V lost 4 bases, J lost 5 bases, and 6 bases lay in between. The CDR3 reads CASSGRETQYF. The CDR3 region has the DNA TGCGCCAGCAGCGGAAGGGAGACCCAGTACTTC.

This clonotype was observed a handful of times. The gene calls are TRBV14 and TRBJ1-6; D not certain. CDR1 SGHDN and CDR2 FVKESK come from the germline V gene. Trimming shortened V by 5 bases and J by 7 bases, and 15 bases separated the two germline ends. CDR3 size: 15 residues. The CDR3 nucleotides are TGTGCCAGCAGCAATCGACGGAATTGGAATTCACCCCTCCACTTT. It yields the protein CASSNRRNWNSPLHF.

This rearrangement joins TRBV2 to TRBJ2-7, with TRBD2 identical over 8 bases. J lost 0 bases, V lost 2 bases, and 3 bases had no gene match. The CDR3 is 15 residues long. The germline gives CDR1 SNHLY, CDR2 FYNNEI. The CDR3 region is CASSEIAGSSYEQYF. The CDR3 DNA is TGTGCCAGCAGTGAAATAGCGGGGAGCTCCTACGAGCAGTACTTC.

The V and J genes are TRBV7-9 and TRBJ1-2; D is possibly TRBD1 (5 bases). Germline V gene data show CDR1 as SEHNR and CDR2 as FQNEAQ (reference sequence). The V end was cut by 2 bases, the J end by 0 bases, with 16 bases between. This CDR3 comprises 17 residues. The CDR3 spells CASSLYGGSSPNYGYTF. CDR3 sequence (DNA): TGTGCCAGCAGCTTATACGGGGGATCAAGCCCTAACTATGGCTACACCTTC.

This clonotype occurred many times. The chain is built from TRBV12-3 or TRBV12-4 and TRBJ1-2, with D maybe TRBD1 (5 bases). V shed 7 bases and J shed 5 bases, with 20 bases lying between them. There are 15 residues in the CDR3. The CDR3 reads CASTSGRPDLYGYTF. Written as DNA, the CDR3 is TGTGCCAGCACCTCGGGGCGGCCAGATCTTTATGGCTACACCTTC.

This chain uses TRBV4-1 with TRBJ2-3; tentatively, D is TRBD1 (6 bases). Germline-derived CDR1 and CDR2 are MGHRA and YSYEKL. With 6 bases removed from V and 0 bases from J, the gap between germline ends came to 13 bases. The length of the CDR3 is 15 residues. The CDR3 is CASRGTQTSTDTQYF. DNA for the CDR3: TGCGCCAGCAGAGGGACACAAACTAGCACAGATACGCAGTATTTT.